Listed here is a single T cell receptor beta chain. The target antigen is unknown. V was clipped by 2 bases and J by 4 bases, with 12 bases between them. Germline lookup yields CDR1 SGHRS and CDR2 YFSETQ. This CDR3 has 14 amino acids. The treatment here: oral pan-JAK inhibitor, 5-10 mg twice daily. Researchers gathered lesional scalp punch biopsies and peripheral blood from patients with alopecia areata. This specimen belongs to a study of CD8+ T cells in alopecia areata. Isolated RNA was reverse transcribed into cDNA used as the sequencing template. Data came from immunoSEQ multiplex PCR; TCRdb stores just in-frame clones and leaves some out. This sample has fewer than 250,000 clones, with around three fifths found just once. General observations from the study: Only one nonresponder was present, which leaves the link between baseline CD8+ expansion and response uncertain.

The sample here was CD4+ T cells sorted from blood, taken between weeks 47 and 50, from a patient treated with tofacitinib. This chain joins TRBV5-1 and TRBJ1-1; the D is unclear. The sequence derives from a human donor with alopecia areata. The CDR3 sequence is CASSLQTLGTEAFF. In nucleotides, the CDR3 is TGCGCCAGCAGCTTACAGACGTTGGGCACTGAAGCTTTCTTT.